The 25 T cell receptor beta chains below all came from one sample that was sequenced in a study of type 1 and type 2 diabetes patients. The PCR template was genomic DNA. Multiplex PCR with 30 forward and 13 reverse primers amplified the TCR beta CDR3. TCRdb used MiXCR to reprocess the multiplex PCR reads, holding one entry per CDR3 protein. Of about 270,000 distinct CDR3 sequences listed, 45% to 60% were seen once; the top ten hold around 13%. The sequenced sample consisted of peripheral blood mononuclear cells (PBMCs). The receptors were gathered from a man aged 18-30 years with type 2 diabetes.

The chain carries TRBV4-1 and TRBJ1-2; D is unclear. The germline CDR1 and CDR2 sequences are MGHRA and YSYEKL. Trimming pared 4 bases from V and 8 bases from J, leaving 20 bases between. This CDR3 comprises 15 residues. This CDR3 reads CASSPRPGVLGGYTF. CDR3 in DNA: TGCGCCAGCAGCCCCAGACCAGGAGTTCTAGGGGGCTACACCTTC.

J is TRBJ1-6 and V is TRBV30, with 10 bases aligning to TRBD1. Germline lookup yields CDR1 GTSNPN and CDR2 SVGIG (reference sequence). V trimming: 5 bases; J trimming: 9 bases; junction bases outside the gene matches: 4. The CDR3 totals 13 residues. The CDR3 bases are TGTGCCTGGGGGACAGGGGAGTTTTCACCCCTCCACTTT. Translation: CAWGTGEFSPLHF.

V is TRBV5-1 and J is TRBJ1-4; a possible D gene is TRBD1 (6 bases). V was cut by 4 bases and J by 4 bases, with 14 bases left in between. In germline, CDR1 is SGHRS, CDR2 YFSETQ. The CDR3 length is 15 residues. The CDR3 DNA is TGCGCCAGCAGCCCATTGGGACAAGATAATGAAAAACTGTTTTTT. This encodes CASSPLGQDNEKLFF.

The chain has TRBV19 and TRBJ1-1; D unclear. The ends were cut back, 5 bases at V and 3 bases at J, with 10 bases in the middle. The CDR3 runs to 13 residues. Looked up from germline, CDR1 is LNHDA and CDR2 is SQIVND (reference sequence). CDR3: CASSVRSYTEAFF. The CDR3 DNA reads as TGTGCCAGTAGTGTCAGGAGCTACACTGAAGCTTTCTTT. Combining the CDR3 with reference TRBV19 and TRBJ1-1 gives the whole variable domain DGGITQSPKYLFRKEGQNVTLSCEQNLNHDAMYWYRQDPGQGLRLIYYSQIVNDFQKGDIAEGYSVSREKKESFPLTVTSAQKNPTAFYLCASSVRSYTEAFFGQGTRLTVV.

This clonotype was detected a few times. The chain uses TRBV19 and TRBJ1-5; D not resolved. V was cut by 1 base and J by 0 bases, with 7 bases left in between. Germline CDR1 reads LNHDA; CDR2 reads SQIVND (reference sequence). This CDR3 region has 15 residues. CDR3 sequence reads: CASSIGRNSNQPQHF. The CDR3 DNA follows: TGTGCCAGTAGTATAGGGCGGAATAGCAATCAGCCCCAGCATTTT.

This rearrangement joins TRBV10-3 to TRBJ2-7; 11 nucleotides match TRBD2. With 11 bases clipped from V and 3 bases from J, the junction kept 6 bases outside the gene matches. The CDR3 covers 13 residues. Germline loops: CDR1 ENHRY, CDR2 SYGVKD. The DNA of the CDR3 is TGTGCCGTCTCTAGCGGGGGGTACTACGAGCAGTACTTC. Its translation: CAVSSGGYYEQYF.

CDR3: CASSLGPSGYEQYF. The CDR3 nucleotides read TGTGCCAGCAGCTTAGGGCCAAGCGGCTACGAGCAGTACTTC. The genes are TRBV7-2 and TRBJ2-7; tentative D call: TRBD2 (5 bases). The ends were cut back, 1 base at V and 3 bases at J, with 10 bases in the middle. The CDR3 runs to 14 residues. Germline lookup yields CDR1 SGHTA and CDR2 FQGNSA.

This clonotype has more than one count but fewer than ten. J is TRBJ2-7 and V is TRBV28; the D gene is possibly TRBD1 (6 bases). V lost 7 bases and J 0 bases, leaving 16 bases between the germline ends. Germline loops: CDR1 MDHEN, CDR2 SYDVKM. The CDR3 runs to 15 residues. Here the CDR3 DNA reads TGTGCCAGCACCCCGCGGACAGTTTTCTCCTACGAGCAGTACTTC. This encodes CASTPRTVFSYEQYF.

The rearrangement links TRBV7-3 to TRBJ2-7; D might be TRBD1 (6 bases). The CDR3 is 14 amino acids. V was trimmed by 6 bases and J by 4 bases, leaving 16 bases between them. Germline V gene lookup returns CDR1 SGHTA and CDR2 FQGTGA. The CDR3, as DNA: TGTGCCAGCAGTACCACCTCACAGGGTTACGAGCAGTACTTC. Amino acids: CASSTTSQGYEQYF. The full variable domain, in which reference TRBV7-3 and TRBJ2-7 provide the parts outside the CDR3, is GAGVSQTPSNKVTEKGKYVELRCDPISGHTALYWYRQSLGQGPEFLIYFQGTGAADDSGLPNDRFFAVRPEGSVSTLKIQRTERGDSAVYLCASSTTSQGYEQYFGPGTRLTVT.

The rearrangement joins TRBV7-2 to TRBJ2-7; D is tentatively TRBD1 or TRBD2 (5 bases each). Per the germline V gene, CDR1 is SGHTA and CDR2 is FQGNSA. The CDR3 contains 15 residues. V was shortened by 7 bases and J by 3 bases, with 19 bases between the two germline ends. As DNA, the CDR3 is TGTGCCAGCACGACTGCCGGGACCGGAATCTACGAGCAGTACTTC. Amino acids: CASTTAGTGIYEQYF.

This chain connects TRBV30 to TRBJ2-7; TRBD1 is a possible D gene (5 bases). This CDR3 comprises 15 residues. Germline-derived CDR1 and CDR2 are GTSNPN and SVGIG (reference sequence). The ends were cut back, 4 bases at V and 7 bases at J, with 23 bases in the middle. CDR3 amino acids: CAWMAAGHARFEQYF. CDR3 sequence (DNA): TGTGCCTGGATGGCCGCCGGACATGCTAGGTTTGAGCAGTACTTC.

This clonotype has only a few counts. The chain carries TRBV20-1 and TRBJ1-1; D is ambiguous. Germline V lookup: CDR1 DFQATT, CDR2 SNEGSKA (reference sequence). Trimming pared 3 bases from V and 5 bases from J, leaving 13 bases between. The CDR3 is 13 residues long. The CDR3 spells CSASGGKETEAFF. The CDR3 DNA follows: TGCAGTGCTAGCGGAGGGAAGGAGACTGAAGCTTTCTTT.

This clonotype has just a few counts. This chain connects TRBV5-5 to TRBJ2-7; D remains ambiguous. V dropped 4 bases and J dropped 4 bases, with 15 bases sitting between them. The CDR3 has 14 amino acids. Germline V gene data show CDR1 as SGHKS and CDR2 as YYEKEE (reference sequence). CDR3 sequence: CASSPGVLAYEQYF. CDR3 DNA sequence: TGTGCCAGCAGCCCTGGAGTACTGGCTTACGAGCAGTACTTC.

As to this clonotype: An end of the junction differs from the germline gene, which may be a read error. The rearrangement links TRBV2 to TRBJ2-5; 12 bases fit TRBD2. The CDR3 runs 11 residues. Germline CDR1 SNHLY, CDR2 FYNNEI. CDR3 loop: CASSGLAGVPF. CDR3 in DNA: TGTGCCAGCAGTGGACTAGCGGGGGTCCCCTTC.

In this sample, this clonotype turned up many times. The chain recombines TRBV7-2 with TRBJ1-5; 9 bases agree with TRBD1. The CDR3 sequence is 14 residues long. Trimming cost V 6 bases and J 3 bases; bases outside gene matches: 3. The germline CDR1 and CDR2 sequences are SGHTA and FQGNSA. The DNA of the CDR3 is TGTGCCAGCAGAGGGACAGGGTTCAATCAGCCCCAGCATTTT. Its protein is CASRGTGFNQPQHF. Full variable domain (missing parts from reference TRBV7-2 and TRBJ1-5): GAGVSQSPSNKVTEKGKDVELRCDPISGHTALYWYRQSLGQGLEFLIYFQGNSAPDKSGLPSDRFSAERTGGSVSTLTIQRTQQEDSAVYLCASRGTGFNQPQHFGDGTRLSIL.

The chain links TRBV24-1 to TRBJ2-5, with D possibly matching TRBD2 (5 bases). Trimming pared 1 base from V and 4 bases from J, leaving 6 bases between. The length of the CDR3 is 13 residues. CDR1 is KGHDR and CDR2 is SFDVKD in the germline V gene. CDR3 protein: CATSDFRGETQYF. The CDR3 nucleotides read TGTGCCACCAGTGATTTCCGGGGAGAGACCCAGTACTTC.

The chain uses TRBV7-2 and TRBJ1-1; TRBD1 might be the D (5 bases). V lost 6 bases to trimming and J lost 8 bases, with 10 bases between them. This CDR3 region has 11 residues. Germline CDR1 SGHTA, CDR2 FQGNSA. CDR3 sequence (DNA): TGTGCCAGCAGAATTACAGGAGAAGCTTTCTTT. Translation gives CASRITGEAFF.

This clonotype showed up just a few times. J is TRBJ2-1 and V is TRBV7-2; 14 positions match TRBD2. The CDR3 extends over 19 amino acids. Trimming removed 4 bases from V and 5 bases from J; junction bases left unmatched: 13. From germline, CDR1 is SGHTA and CDR2 FQGNSA. The DNA of the CDR3 is TGTGCCAGCAGCTCGATCTGGACTAGCGGGAGGTTGCGTCACAATGAGCAGTTCTTC. Its protein product is CASSSIWTSGRLRHNEQFF.

The rearrangement links TRBV15 to TRBJ1-5; 10 nucleotides agree with TRBD1. The CDR3 runs to 17 residues. J lost 5 bases, V lost 0 bases, and 7 bases had no gene match. The germline CDR1 and CDR2 sequences are LNHNV and YYDKDF (reference sequence). The CDR3 region has the DNA TGTGCCACCAGCAGAGATCGGGACAGGGGTTCCGATCAGCCCCAGCATTTT. It specifies CATSRDRDRGSDQPQHF.

The chain employs TRBV19 and TRBJ2-7; TRBD2 agrees at 8 bases. The CDR3 is 17 residues long. With V trimmed by 6 bases and J by 0 bases, 13 bases remained unmatched. The germline V gene encodes CDR1 LNHDA and CDR2 SQIVND (reference sequence). As DNA, the CDR3 is TGTGCCAGTAGCCCCGGGAAAACTAGCGGACACTCCTACGAGCAGTACTTC. Translating gives CASSPGKTSGHSYEQYF.

This clonotype came up once. The chain has TRBV20-1 and TRBJ2-6; D gene ambiguous. The CDR3 length is 15 residues. The V gene's germline CDR1 is DFQATT and CDR2 SNEGSKA (reference sequence). V lost 5 bases, J lost 0 bases, and 11 bases lay in between. CDR3 in DNA: TGCAGTGCTCCGGACGGAGTCTCTGGGGCCAACGTCCTGACTTTC. It is translated as CSAPDGVSGANVLTF.

This clonotype showed up just a few times. The chain links TRBV12-3 or TRBV12-4 to TRBJ1-6; D is unclear. This CDR3 spans 12 amino acids. V was shortened by 9 bases and J by 10 bases, with 13 bases between the two germline ends. The chain's CDR3 is CASSKQLSPLHF. The CDR3 nucleotides are TGTGCCAGTTCTAAACAGCTATCACCCCTCCACTTT.

CDR3 nucleotide sequence: TGCAGCGTAGCCGGGACTCCCGGGGAAGGGTTGAACACTGAAGCTTTCTTT. Amino acid sequence: CSVAGTPGEGLNTEAFF. The genes are TRBV29-1 and TRBJ1-1; maybe TRBD1 (5 bases). Trimming cost V 6 bases and J 0 bases, with 23 bases left between them. Germline assignment: CDR1 SQVTM and CDR2 ANQGSEA. This CDR3 has 17 residues. The full variable domain, completed using reference TRBV29-1 and TRBJ1-1, is SAVISQKPSRDICQRGTSLTIQCQVDSQVTMMFWYRQQPGQSLTLIATANQGSEATYESGFVIDKFPISRPNLTFSTLTVSNMSPEDSSIYLCSVAGTPGEGLNTEAFFGQGTRLTVV.

A few counts support this clonotype. One end of the junction fails to match germline, which may point to a read error. The chain links TRBV28 to TRBJ1-1, with 8 bases aligning to TRBD1. CDR3 length: 16 amino acids. Germline lookup yields CDR1 MDHEN and CDR2 SYDVKM. The CDR3 nucleotides read TGTGCCAGCAGTCTATGGACAGGGTCAGTTGGGACTGAAGCTTTCTTT. Translating it yields CASSLWTGSVGTEAFF. Full variable domain (missing parts from reference TRBV28 and TRBJ1-1): DVKVTQSSRYLVKRTGEKVFLECVQDMDHENMFWYRQDPGLGLRLIYFSYDVKMKEKGDIPEGYSVSREKKERFSLILESASTNQTSMYLCASSLWTGSVGTEAFFGQGTRLTVV.

The V and J genes are TRBV7-7 and TRBJ2-5; tentatively, D is TRBD1 (6 bases). CDR3 size: 16 residues. Germline CDR1 SSHAT, CDR2 FNYEAQ (reference sequence). V was cut by 5 bases and J by 4 bases, with 20 bases left in between. CDR3: CASSVGATGGLETQYF. CDR3 coding DNA: TGTGCCAGCAGCGTAGGGGCGACAGGAGGCCTAGAGACCCAGTACTTC.